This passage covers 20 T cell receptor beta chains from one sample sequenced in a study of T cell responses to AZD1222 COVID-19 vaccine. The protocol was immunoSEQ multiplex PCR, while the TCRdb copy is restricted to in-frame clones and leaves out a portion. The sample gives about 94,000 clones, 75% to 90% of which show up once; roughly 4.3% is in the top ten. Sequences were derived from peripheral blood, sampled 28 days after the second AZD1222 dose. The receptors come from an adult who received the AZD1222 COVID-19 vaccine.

The CDR3 DNA reads as TGTGCCAGCAGCGCTCCTGGACTAGCGGGGATAGCCAAAAACATTCAGTACTTC. Translating gives CASSAPGLAGIAKNIQYF. The chain employs TRBV7-2 and TRBJ2-4; 12 bases agree with TRBD2. J gave up 0 bases and V 5 bases, and 8 bases lay outside the gene matches. CDR1 and CDR2 from the germline V gene are SGHTA and FQGNSA. There are 18 residues in the CDR3.

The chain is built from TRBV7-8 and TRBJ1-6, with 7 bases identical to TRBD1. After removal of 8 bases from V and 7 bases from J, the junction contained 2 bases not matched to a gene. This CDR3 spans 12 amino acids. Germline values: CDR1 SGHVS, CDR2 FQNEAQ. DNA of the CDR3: TGTGCCAGCGGGACAGACAATTCACCCCTCCACTTT. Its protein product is CASGTDNSPLHF.

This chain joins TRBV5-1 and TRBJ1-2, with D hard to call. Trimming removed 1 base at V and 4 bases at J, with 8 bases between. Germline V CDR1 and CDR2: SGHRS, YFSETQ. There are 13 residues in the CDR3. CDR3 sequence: CASSLNSPYGYTF. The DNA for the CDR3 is TGCGCCAGCAGCTTGAACAGCCCCTATGGCTACACCTTC.

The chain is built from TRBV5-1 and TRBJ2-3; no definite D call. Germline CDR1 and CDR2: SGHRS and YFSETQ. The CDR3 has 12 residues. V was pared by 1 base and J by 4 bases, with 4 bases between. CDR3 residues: CASSLIADTQYF. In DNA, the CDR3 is TGCGCCAGCAGCTTGATCGCAGATACGCAGTATTTT.

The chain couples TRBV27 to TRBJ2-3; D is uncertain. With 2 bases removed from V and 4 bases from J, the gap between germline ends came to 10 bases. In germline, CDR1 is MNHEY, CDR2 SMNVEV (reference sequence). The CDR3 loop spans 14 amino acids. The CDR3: CASSLARVPDTQYF. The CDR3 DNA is TGTGCCAGCAGTTTAGCCAGAGTCCCAGATACGCAGTATTTT.

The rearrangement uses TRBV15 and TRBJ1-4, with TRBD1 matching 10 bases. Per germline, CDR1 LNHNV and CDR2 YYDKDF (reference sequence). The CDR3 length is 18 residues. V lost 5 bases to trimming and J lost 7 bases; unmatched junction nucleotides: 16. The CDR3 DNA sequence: TGTGCCACCAGCGGTGCCCGGGACAGGGGTGGGATCGCTGAAAAACTGTTTTTT. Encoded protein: CATSGARDRGGIAEKLFF.

CDR3 in DNA: TGTGCCAGTAGTAACCGCCACCAGGGGAGGGGCACTGAAGCTTTCTTT. It specifies CASSNRHQGRGTEAFF. The chain carries TRBV19 and TRBJ1-1, with D tentatively TRBD1 (6 bases). The CDR3 is made up of 16 amino acids. Trimming removed 4 bases at V and 4 bases at J, with 19 bases between. The V gene's germline CDR1 is LNHDA and CDR2 SQIVND (reference sequence).

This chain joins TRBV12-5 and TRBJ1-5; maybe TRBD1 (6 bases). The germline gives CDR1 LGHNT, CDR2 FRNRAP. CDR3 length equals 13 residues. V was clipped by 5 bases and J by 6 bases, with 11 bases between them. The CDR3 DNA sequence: TGTGCTAGTGGTCAACAGGGTCGTCAGCCCCAGCATTTT. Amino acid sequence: CASGQQGRQPQHF.

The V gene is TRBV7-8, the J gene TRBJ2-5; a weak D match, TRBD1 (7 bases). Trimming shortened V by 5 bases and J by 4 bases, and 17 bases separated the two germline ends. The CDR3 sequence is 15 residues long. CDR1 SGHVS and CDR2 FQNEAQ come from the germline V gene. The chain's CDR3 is CASSHHAGGLETQYF. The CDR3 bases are TGTGCCAGCAGCCATCATGCAGGGGGGCTAGAGACCCAGTACTTC.

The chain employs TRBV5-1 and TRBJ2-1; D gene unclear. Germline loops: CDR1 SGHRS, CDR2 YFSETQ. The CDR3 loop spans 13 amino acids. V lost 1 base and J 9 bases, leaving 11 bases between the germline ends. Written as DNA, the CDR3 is TGCGCCAGCAGCTTGAGTTCTTTGCGTGAGCAGTTCTTC. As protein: CASSLSSLREQFF.

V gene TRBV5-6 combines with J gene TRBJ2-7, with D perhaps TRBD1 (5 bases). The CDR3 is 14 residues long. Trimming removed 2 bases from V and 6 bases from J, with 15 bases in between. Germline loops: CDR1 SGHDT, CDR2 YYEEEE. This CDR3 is CASSLTGPLTEQYF. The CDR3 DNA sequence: TGTGCCAGCAGCTTAACAGGACCATTGACCGAGCAGTACTTC.

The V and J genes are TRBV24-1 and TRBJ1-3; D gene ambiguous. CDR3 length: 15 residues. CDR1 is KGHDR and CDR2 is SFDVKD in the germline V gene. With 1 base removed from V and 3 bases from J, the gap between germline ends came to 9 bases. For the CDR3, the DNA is TGTGCCACCAGTGATTTCAAGGAGGATGGAAACACCATATATTTT. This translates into CATSDFKEDGNTIYF.

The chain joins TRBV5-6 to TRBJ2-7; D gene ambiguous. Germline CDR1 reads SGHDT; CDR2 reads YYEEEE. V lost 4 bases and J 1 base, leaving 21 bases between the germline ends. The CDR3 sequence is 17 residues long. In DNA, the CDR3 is TGTGCCAGCAGCCTCAGTCGCGTCGGACCGGCGTCCTACGAGCAGTACTTC. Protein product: CASSLSRVGPASYEQYF.

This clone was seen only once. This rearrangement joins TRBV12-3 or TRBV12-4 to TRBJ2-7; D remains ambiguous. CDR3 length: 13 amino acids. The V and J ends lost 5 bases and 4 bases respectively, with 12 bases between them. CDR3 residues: CASSLGALYEQYF. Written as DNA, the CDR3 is TGTGCCAGCAGTCTCGGAGCCTTATACGAGCAGTACTTC.

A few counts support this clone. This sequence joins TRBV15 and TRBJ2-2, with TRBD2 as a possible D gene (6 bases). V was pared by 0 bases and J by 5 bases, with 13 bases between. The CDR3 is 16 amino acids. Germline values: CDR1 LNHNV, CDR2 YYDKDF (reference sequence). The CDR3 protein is CATSREGGWETGELFF. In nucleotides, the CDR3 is TGTGCCACCAGCAGAGAGGGGGGATGGGAAACCGGGGAGCTGTTTTTT.

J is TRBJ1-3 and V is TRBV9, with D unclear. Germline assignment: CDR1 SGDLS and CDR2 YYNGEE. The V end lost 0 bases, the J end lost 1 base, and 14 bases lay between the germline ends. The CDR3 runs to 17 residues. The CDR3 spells CASSVAVDGISGNTIYF. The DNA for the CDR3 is TGTGCCAGCAGCGTAGCGGTGGATGGGATTTCTGGAAACACCATATATTTT.

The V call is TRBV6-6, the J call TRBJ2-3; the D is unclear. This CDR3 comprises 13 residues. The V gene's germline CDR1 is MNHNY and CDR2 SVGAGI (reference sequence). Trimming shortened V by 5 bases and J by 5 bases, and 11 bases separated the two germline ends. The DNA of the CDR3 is TGTGCCAGCAGTCCCCCCCCTGGAGATACGCAGTATTTT. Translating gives CASSPPPGDTQYF.

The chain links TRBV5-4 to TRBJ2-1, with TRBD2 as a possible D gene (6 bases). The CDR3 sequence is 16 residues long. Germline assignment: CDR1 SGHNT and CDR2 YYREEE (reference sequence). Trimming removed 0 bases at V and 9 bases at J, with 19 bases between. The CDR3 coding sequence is TGTGCCAGCAGCTTGGAAAGCGGGCCAGGCTTGGGTGAGCAGTTCTTC. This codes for CASSLESGPGLGEQFF.

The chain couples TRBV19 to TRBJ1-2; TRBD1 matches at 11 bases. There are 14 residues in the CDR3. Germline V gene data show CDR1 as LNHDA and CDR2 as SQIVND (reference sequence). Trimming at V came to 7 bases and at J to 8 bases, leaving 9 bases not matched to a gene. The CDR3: CASMPPGQGGGYTF. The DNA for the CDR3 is TGTGCCAGTATGCCACCGGGACAGGGGGGCGGCTACACCTTC.

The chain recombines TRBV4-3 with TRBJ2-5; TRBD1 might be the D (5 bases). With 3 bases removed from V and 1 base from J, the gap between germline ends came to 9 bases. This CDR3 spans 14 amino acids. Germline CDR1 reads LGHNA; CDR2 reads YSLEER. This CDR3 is CASSQGLVQETQYF. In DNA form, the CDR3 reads TGCGCCAGCAGCCAGGGGCTGGTCCAAGAGACCCAGTACTTC.